This TCR beta chain was observed in a study of T-cell reconstitution after alpha-beta-depleted transplantation in children. This clonotype is medium-sized in the sample. Unique molecular identifiers were incorporated when the TCRbeta library was constructed. Each CDR3 protein gets one entry after TCRdb re-called the PCR reads with MiXCR. The sample has 25,000 to 30,000 distinct CDR3 sequences; over 5% are singletons. The CDR3 has 15 residues. Germline trimming cut 1 base from V and 5 bases from J; bases unmatched to any gene: 3. In germline, CDR1 is MGHRA, CDR2 YSYEKL. The chain couples TRBV4-1 to TRBJ2-7, with 12 bases identical to TRBD1. Sequenced material: PBMCs, mostly from graft donor cells, taken 180 days after TCRalphabeta/CD19-depleted stem cell transplant. The TCR comes from a male patient between 10 and 17 years old who had a stem cell transplant for acute myeloid leukemia, so the T cells may come from the graft donor. CDR3 in DNA: TGCGCCAGCAGCCAAGTCGGGACAGGGGGCCACGAGCAGTACTTC. Translating it yields CASSQVGTGGHEQYF.